The clone carrying this TCR beta chain was seen at least ten times. Antigen unknown. CDR3 length equals 14 residues. CDR1 and CDR2 (germline): MNHEY, SVGEGT. V shed 0 bases, J shed 3 bases, and the junction held 0 bases outside the gene matches. This sample was taken from a study of T cells after yellow fever vaccination. Study results and caveats: There was a possibility that FACS-sorted repertoires contained abundant clonotypes contaminating from the bulk population. A faster peak, day 5 versus 15, was reached by the weaker secondary response.

TCRdb ran MiXCR on the 5' RACE reads and lists one entry per CDR3 protein. There are about 310,000 distinct CDR3 sequences in the sample; around 3.6% occur only once, and about 25% lies in the top ten. The chain is built from TRBV6-2 or TRBV6-3 and TRBJ2-7; 9 bases fit TRBD1. Specimen: PBMCs, collected on the day of the yellow fever booster vaccination. The TCR was taken from a man aged 18 to 35 who received the YFV17D yellow fever vaccine. The chain's CDR3 is CASSYSTGGYEQYV. Written as DNA, the CDR3 is TGTGCCAGCAGTTACTCGACAGGGGGCTACGAGCAGTACGTC.